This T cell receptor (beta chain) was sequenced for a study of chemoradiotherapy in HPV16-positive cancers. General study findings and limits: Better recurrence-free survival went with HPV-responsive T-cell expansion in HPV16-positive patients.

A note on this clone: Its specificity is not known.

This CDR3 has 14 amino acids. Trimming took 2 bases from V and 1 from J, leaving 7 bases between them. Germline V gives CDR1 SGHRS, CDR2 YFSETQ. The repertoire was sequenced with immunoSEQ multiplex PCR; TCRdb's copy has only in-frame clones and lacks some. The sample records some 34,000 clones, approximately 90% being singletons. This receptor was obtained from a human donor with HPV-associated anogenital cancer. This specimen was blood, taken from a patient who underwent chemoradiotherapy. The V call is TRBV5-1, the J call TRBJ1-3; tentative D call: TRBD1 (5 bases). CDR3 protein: CASSFAGSGNTIYF. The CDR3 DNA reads TGCGCCAGCAGCTTCGCAGGGTCTGGAAACACCATATATTTT.